This entry features one T cell receptor (beta chain) sequence. Its antigen is still unknown. One base away there is no much larger clone; base qualities are not given. The data were taken from a study of T cell responses to AZD1222 COVID-19 vaccine (dated by TCRdb to about 2021). Study-level background: A total of just over 230 trial participants underwent TCR sequencing, of whom roughly 210 had received two doses of AZD1222 and 26 had received two doses of the MenACWY control vaccine. Trial participants were enrolled by age into 18-55, 56-69 and 70-plus year subgroups, with around 140, 26 and 57 TCR-sequenced participants respectively. What the authors observed across the whole study: Conclusions about previously exposed vaccinees are limited because only a handful of AZD1222 recipients were SARS-CoV-2 seropositive at baseline. Nearly half of unique spike-specific TCRs reportedly recognized epitopes outside regions mutated in the B.1.351 and B.1.1.7 variants. Vaccine-associated CD4 TCRs spanned the whole spike protein, with dominant responses in regions 160-218 and 743-854. In the small 56-69-year group, the increase in depth fell short of significance, most likely because of low power. Most participants were white British and females outnumbered males, and the authors suggested that clonal diversity may have been underestimated. Spike-specific TCR breadth and depth rose significantly after two AZD1222 doses compared with day 0 and with MenACWY recipients. Because no samples from the day 14 peak response were available, repertoires could be characterized only after the peak T cell response.

The sample's time point label, in plain terms: about 28 days (+/-7) after the second vaccine dose. AZD1222 recipients given second doses at about 4 weeks or at about 12 weeks were pooled, since spike-specific TCR depth and breadth were not found to differ between the two schedules. Vaccinee samples were obtained from the UK trials COV001 and COV002, which included a single-blind randomized controlled phase 2/3 trial of AZD1222 (ChAdOx1 nCoV-19) in healthy adults. For TCRbeta chain sequencing, PBMC samples from trial participants were taken at day 0 and at day 28 after the second dose. The CDR3 regions of human TCRbeta chains were subjected to immunosequencing. The authors' pipeline ran thus. TCRs in the repertoires were compared against a reference library of SARS-CoV-2-specific TCRs that had been generated with the MIRA antigen-specificity platform. Breadth was defined as the fraction of unique TCRs that were SARS-CoV-2-associated. Depth was defined as the fraction of total T cells that were SARS-CoV-2-associated. Each spike-specific TCR was assigned to its reactive spike region and to a CD4 or CD8 class using the MIRA data. Log10-transformed breadth and depth values were compared by one-way ANOVA with Sidak's multiple comparisons tests. Entries here come from immuneACCESS through TCRdb and include only in-frame sequences with V and J called. Some clones fail to appear in such tables; in the studies checked, an unresolved V gene covers under half of the shortfall, and the cause of the remainder is unknown. V and J calls and clone size are given by that table; D and trimming were obtained from the DNA. A total of approximately 80,000 clones appear in this sample, around nine tenths of them only once. The ten top clones hold about 3.5% of the sample.

V is cut by 3 bases and J by 0 bases, and the space between the germline ends is 11 bases. In the germline V gene (reference sequence), CDR1 corresponds to LNHDA and CDR2 to SQIVND. The CDR3 sequence holds 16 residues, the cysteine and phenylalanine included. The retained sequence is limited to the CDR3, 48 bases, with the frame set at the first base. This specimen was peripheral blood, taken 28 days after the second AZD1222 dose. The V and J genes are TRBV19 and TRBJ2-2; no D gene is confidently identified. The sequence came from an adult who received the AZD1222 COVID-19 vaccine. The DNA is TGTGCCAGTAGTATTCACAGAGCTGCGAACACCGGGGAGCTGTTTTTT. This sequence encodes CASSIHRAANTGELFF. The full variable domain, with segments outside the CDR3 supplied by the reference TRBV19 and TRBJ2-2 proteins, appears as DGGITQSPKYLFRKEGQNVTLSCEQNLNHDAMYWYRQDPGQGLRLIYYSQIVNDFQKGDIAEGYSVSREKKESFPLTVTSAQKNPTAFYLCASSIHRAANTGELFFGEGSRLTVL.